A selection of T cell receptor beta chains follows, all from one sample in a study of blood T cells in healthy people across ages. TCRdb independently ran MiXCR on the 5' RACE reads; one entry per CDR3 protein. Here the sample spans around 1.1 million distinct CDR3 sequences, 30% to 40% being singletons. The sequenced material came from blood. These receptors all stem from a man aged 18 to 35 in good health. CDR3s include the opening cysteine and the closing phenylalanine or tryptophan. The D gene is left open where the match is weak. Not all rows give a size; the values are once, few, many and, for expanded clones, a class.

CDR3 DNA | CDR3 protein | J gene | clone size | V gene | D gene
TGTGCCAGCAGTTTAGGGACGGATAATGGCTACACCTTC | CASSLGTDNGYTF | TRBJ1-2 | few | TRBV12-3/TRBV12-4 | -
TGTGCCAGCAACCCGTATAGCGGGGCCAAAAACATTCAGTACTTC | CASNPYSGAKNIQYF | TRBJ2-4 | - | TRBV7-2 | TRBD2
TGTGCCAGCAGCTTGATATACGGCTCCTACAATGAGCAGTACTTC | CASSLIYGSYNEQYF | TRBJ2-7 | - | TRBV11-2 | -
TGCAGTGCTAGAGACGGGACACCCAGCTATGGCTACACCTTC | CSARDGTPSYGYTF | TRBJ1-2 | - | TRBV20-1 | -
TGCGCCAGCAGCCAAGAGGGTTCCGGGGGGATCTCCTACAATGAGCAGTACTTC | CASSQEGSGGISYNEQYF | TRBJ2-7 | - | TRBV4-3 | TRBD2
TGTGCCAGCAGGGAAGGGACTAGCGGAACTTACGAGCAGTACTTC | CASREGTSGTYEQYF | TRBJ2-7 | few | TRBV12-3/TRBV12-4 | TRBD2
TGTGCCAGCAGCGTAGGGGACTATGGAGCTAACTATGGCTACACCTTC | CASSVGDYGANYGYTF | TRBJ1-2 | - | TRBV9 | -
TGTGCCAGCAGTGACGGATTAGTAGGCAATCAGCCCCAGCATTTT | CASSDGLVGNQPQHF | TRBJ1-5 | - | TRBV2 | -
TGTGCCATCACTACGACAGCCAAACAAGAGACCCAGTACTTC | CAITTTAKQETQYF | TRBJ2-5 | - | TRBV10-3 | -
TGTGCCAGCAGCAAGAACCTACTCGGGACGGGTAATTCACCCCTCCACTTT | CASSKNLLGTGNSPLHF | TRBJ1-6 | - | TRBV21-1 | -
TGCGCCAGCAGCTTGGCGGCGGGTTCCAACTATGGCTACACCTTC | CASSLAAGSNYGYTF | TRBJ1-2 | - | TRBV5-1 | -
TGTGCCAGCAGCTTAGAGCCGGACAGGTCAATTCAGTACTTC | CASSLEPDRSIQYF | TRBJ2-4 | - | TRBV7-9 | TRBD1
TGTGCCAGCAGTTACTCGGGTCAGGAGAGAAAACTGTTTTTT | CASSYSGQERKLFF | TRBJ1-4 | - | TRBV6-6 | -
TGCAGTGCCCTAGGACTAGCGGGGGCCGAGCAGTACTTC | CSALGLAGAEQYF | TRBJ2-7 | many | TRBV20-1 | TRBD2
TGTGCCAGCAGCGAGCGGACCGGGACAGGGAGCACAGATACGCAGTATTTT | CASSERTGTGSTDTQYF | TRBJ2-3 | - | TRBV2 | TRBD1
TGTGCCAGCAACGATCAGGGGGCTGATGAGCAGTTCTTC | CASNDQGADEQFF | TRBJ2-1 | few | TRBV7-9 | TRBD1
TGTGCCAGCAGCCGATACGACCTGGGCACTGAAGCTTTCTTT | CASSRYDLGTEAFF | TRBJ1-1 | few | TRBV12-3/TRBV12-4 | -
TGCAGCGCAGGGACAGGGACGGGCGAGACCCAGTACTTC | CSAGTGTGETQYF | TRBJ2-5 | - | TRBV29-1 | TRBD1
TGTGCCAGCAGCCCCACATCAGGGGTTAGGACAGATACGCAGTATTTT | CASSPTSGVRTDTQYF | TRBJ2-3 | - | TRBV7-2 | -
TGTGCCAGCAGCCAAGCCCCCATCGGACAGGGGGTATACAATGAGCAGTACTTC | CASSQAPIGQGVYNEQYF | TRBJ2-7 | - | TRBV4-2 | TRBD1
TGTGCCAGCAGTTTAGGGACAGTCCTTAACACTGAAGCTTTCTTT | CASSLGTVLNTEAFF | TRBJ1-1 | - | TRBV12-3/TRBV12-4 | -
TGCAGTGCTAGTGCAGGAGAAAGAAGCTCCTACGAGCAGTACTTC | CSASAGERSSYEQYF | TRBJ2-7 | - | TRBV20-1 | -
TGTGCCAGCAGCCGGGACAGGACCACAGATACGCAGTATTTT | CASSRDRTTDTQYF | TRBJ2-3 | many | TRBV28 | TRBD1
TGTGCCAGCAGTCCAGCTACAGTGAGCGAAAGCTACGAGCAGTACTTC | CASSPATVSESYEQYF | TRBJ2-7 | - | TRBV28 | -
TGCGCCAGCAACCAAGAGGGGGGGTACAATGAGCAGTTCTTC | CASNQEGGYNEQFF | TRBJ2-1 | - | TRBV4-1 | -